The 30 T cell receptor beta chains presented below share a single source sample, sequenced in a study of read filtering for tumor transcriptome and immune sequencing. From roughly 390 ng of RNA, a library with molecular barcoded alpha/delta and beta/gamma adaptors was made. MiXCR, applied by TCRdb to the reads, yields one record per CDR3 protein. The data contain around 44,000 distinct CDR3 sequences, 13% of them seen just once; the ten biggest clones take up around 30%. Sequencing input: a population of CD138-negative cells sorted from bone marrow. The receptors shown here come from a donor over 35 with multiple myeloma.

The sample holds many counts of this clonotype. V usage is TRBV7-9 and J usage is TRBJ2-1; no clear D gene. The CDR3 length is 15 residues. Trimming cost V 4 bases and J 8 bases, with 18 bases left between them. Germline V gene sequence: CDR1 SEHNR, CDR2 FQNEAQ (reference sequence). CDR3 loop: CASSSIETSSYEQFF. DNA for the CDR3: TGTGCCAGCAGCTCAATCGAGACGTCGTCGTATGAGCAGTTCTTC.

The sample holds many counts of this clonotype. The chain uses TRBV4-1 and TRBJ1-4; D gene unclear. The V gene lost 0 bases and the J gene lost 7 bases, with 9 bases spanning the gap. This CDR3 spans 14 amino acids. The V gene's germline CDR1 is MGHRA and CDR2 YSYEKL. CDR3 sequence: CASSQDVPGEKLFF. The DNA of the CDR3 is TGCGCCAGCAGCCAAGACGTACCCGGTGAAAAACTGTTTTTT.

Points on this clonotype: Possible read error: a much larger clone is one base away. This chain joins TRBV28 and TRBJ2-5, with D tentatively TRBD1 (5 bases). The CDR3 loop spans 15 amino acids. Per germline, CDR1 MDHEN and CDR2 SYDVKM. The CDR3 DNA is TGTGCCAGCAGCTCCGTCTGGACACAGAAAGAGGCCCAGTACTTC. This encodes CASSSVWTQKEAQYF.

CDR3 bases: TGTGCCAGCAGCTTGAGGGGGTTTTCTCCAGAGACCCAGTACTTC. It is translated as CASSLRGFSPETQYF. The chain carries TRBV11-3 and TRBJ2-5, with D perhaps TRBD1 (6 bases). From germline, CDR1 is SGHNT and CDR2 YENEEA. The V and J ends lost 3 bases and 4 bases respectively, with 15 bases between them. The CDR3 runs to 15 residues.

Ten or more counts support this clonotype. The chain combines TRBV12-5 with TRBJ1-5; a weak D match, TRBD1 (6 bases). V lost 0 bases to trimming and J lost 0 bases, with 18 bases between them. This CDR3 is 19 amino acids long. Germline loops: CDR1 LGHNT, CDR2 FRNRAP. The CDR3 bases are TGTGCTAGTGGTTTGGTACTCGGACAGCTACCCGATAGCAATCAGCCCCAGCATTTT. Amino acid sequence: CASGLVLGQLPDSNQPQHF.

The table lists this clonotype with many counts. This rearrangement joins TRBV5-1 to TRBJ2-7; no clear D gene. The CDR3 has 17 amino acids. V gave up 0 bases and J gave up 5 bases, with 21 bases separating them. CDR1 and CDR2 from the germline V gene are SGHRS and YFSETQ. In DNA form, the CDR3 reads TGCGCCAGCAGCTTGGCGTCCAGGATCTCCTCCGTCGACGAGCAGTACTTC. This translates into CASSLASRISSVDEQYF.

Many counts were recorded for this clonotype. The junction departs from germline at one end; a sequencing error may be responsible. The CDR3 sequence: CSVEGLAGRSYEQYF. CDR3 sequence (DNA): TGCAGCGTCGAAGGGTTGGCGGGTCGATCCTACGAGCAGTACTTC. The rearrangement links TRBV29-1 to TRBJ2-7; tentative D call: TRBD2 (5 bases). The CDR3 is 15 amino acids. CDR1 is SQVTM, CDR2 ANQGSEA, per germline.

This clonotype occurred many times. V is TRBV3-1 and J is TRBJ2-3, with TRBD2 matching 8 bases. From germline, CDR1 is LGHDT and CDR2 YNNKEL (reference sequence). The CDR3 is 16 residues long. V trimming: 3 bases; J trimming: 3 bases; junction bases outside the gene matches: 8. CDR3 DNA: TGTGCCAGCAGCCAGCGAGCGGGAGATCGGACAGATACGCAGTATTTT. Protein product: CASSQRAGDRTDTQYF.

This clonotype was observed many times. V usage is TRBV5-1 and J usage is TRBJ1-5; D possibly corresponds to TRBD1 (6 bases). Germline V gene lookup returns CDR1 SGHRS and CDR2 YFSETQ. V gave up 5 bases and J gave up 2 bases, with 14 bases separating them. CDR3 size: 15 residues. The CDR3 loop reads CASRISGAGNQPQHF. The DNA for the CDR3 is TGCGCCAGCAGGATTTCAGGGGCCGGCAATCAGCCCCAGCATTTT. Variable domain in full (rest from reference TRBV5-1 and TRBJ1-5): KAGVTQTPRYLIKTRGQQVTLSCSPISGHRSVSWYQQTPGQGLQFLFEYFSETQRNKGNFPGRFSGRQFSNSRSEMNVSTLELGDSALYLCASRISGAGNQPQHFGDGTRLSIL.

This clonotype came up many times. CDR3 in amino acids: CATSDTGTGNTGELFF. The CDR3 coding sequence is TGTGCCACCAGTGATACCGGGACAGGGAACACCGGGGAGCTGTTTTTT. The V call is TRBV24-1, the J call TRBJ2-2; 8 bases fit TRBD1. Germline V gene data show CDR1 as KGHDR and CDR2 as SFDVKD. V gave up 3 bases and J gave up 1 base; unmatched junction bases: 3. This CDR3 has 16 residues.

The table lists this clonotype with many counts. CDR3 nucleotide sequence: TGTGCCAGCAGCCCGGCCCCGAGAAGCGACGAGCAGTACTTC. It is translated as CASSPAPRSDEQYF. The chain joins TRBV5-6 to TRBJ2-7; D gene ambiguous. The CDR3 spans 14 residues. V was cut by 4 bases and J by 5 bases, with 16 bases left in between. Germline lookup yields CDR1 SGHDT and CDR2 YYEEEE.

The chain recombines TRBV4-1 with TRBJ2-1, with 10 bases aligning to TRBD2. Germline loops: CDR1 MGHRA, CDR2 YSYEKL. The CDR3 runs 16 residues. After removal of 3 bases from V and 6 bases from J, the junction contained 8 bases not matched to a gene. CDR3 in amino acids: CASSQVPSGGPNEQFF. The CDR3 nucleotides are TGCGCCAGCAGCCAGGTCCCTAGCGGGGGTCCCAATGAGCAGTTCTTC.

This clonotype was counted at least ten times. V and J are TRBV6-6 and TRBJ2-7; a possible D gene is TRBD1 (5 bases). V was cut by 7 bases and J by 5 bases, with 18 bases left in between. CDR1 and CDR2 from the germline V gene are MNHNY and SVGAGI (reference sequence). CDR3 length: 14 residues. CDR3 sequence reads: CASNEGHFKNEQYF. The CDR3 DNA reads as TGTGCCAGCAATGAAGGACACTTCAAAAACGAGCAGTACTTC.

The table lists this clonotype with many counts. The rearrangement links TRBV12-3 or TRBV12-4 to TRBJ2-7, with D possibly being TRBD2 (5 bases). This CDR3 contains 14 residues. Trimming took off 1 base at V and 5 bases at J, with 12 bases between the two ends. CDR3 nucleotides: TGTGCCAGCAGTTTAGGGGCGGGTACCCACGAGCAGTACTTC. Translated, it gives CASSLGAGTHEQYF.

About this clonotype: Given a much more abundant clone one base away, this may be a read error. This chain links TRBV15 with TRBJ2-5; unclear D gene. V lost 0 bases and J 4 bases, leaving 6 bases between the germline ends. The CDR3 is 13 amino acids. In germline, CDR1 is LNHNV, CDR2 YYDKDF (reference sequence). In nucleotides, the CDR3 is TGTGCCACCAGCAGAGACATACGAGAGACCCAGTACTTC. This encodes CATSRDIRETQYF.

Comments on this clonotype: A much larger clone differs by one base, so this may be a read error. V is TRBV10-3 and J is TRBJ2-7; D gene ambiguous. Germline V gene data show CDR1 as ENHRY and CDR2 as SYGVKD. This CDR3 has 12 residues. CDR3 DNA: TGTGCCAACAGTGAGAATAGCCACGAGCAGTACTTC. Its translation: CANSENSHEQYF.

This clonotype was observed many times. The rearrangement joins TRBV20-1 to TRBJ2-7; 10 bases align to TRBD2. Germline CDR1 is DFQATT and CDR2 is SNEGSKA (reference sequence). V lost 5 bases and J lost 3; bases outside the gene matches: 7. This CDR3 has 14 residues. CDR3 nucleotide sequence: TGCAGTGCTCATCCGGGACTAGCGAGCTACGAGCAGTACTTC. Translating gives CSAHPGLASYEQYF.

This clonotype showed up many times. The CDR3 sequence is CASSQATRGTGELFF. The CDR3 coding sequence is TGCGCCAGCAGCCAGGCCACAAGAGGCACCGGGGAGCTGTTTTTT. V usage is TRBV4-3 and J usage is TRBJ2-2; D gene uncertain. CDR1 is LGHNA, CDR2 YSLEER, per germline. V shed 3 bases and J shed 4 bases, with 12 bases lying between them. The CDR3 is 15 amino acids.

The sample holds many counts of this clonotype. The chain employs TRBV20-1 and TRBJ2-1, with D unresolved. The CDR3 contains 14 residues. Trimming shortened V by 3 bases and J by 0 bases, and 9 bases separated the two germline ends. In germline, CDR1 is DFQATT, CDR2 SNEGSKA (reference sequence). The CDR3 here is CSASDLNSYNEQFF. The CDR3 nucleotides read TGCAGTGCTAGCGACCTTAACTCCTACAATGAGCAGTTCTTC.

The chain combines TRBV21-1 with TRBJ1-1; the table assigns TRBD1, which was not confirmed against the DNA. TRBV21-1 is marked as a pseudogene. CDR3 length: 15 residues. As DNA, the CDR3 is TGTGCCAGCAGCAAAGATGGCGGGGGAGCCACTGAAGCTTTCTTT. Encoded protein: CASSKDGGGATEAFF.

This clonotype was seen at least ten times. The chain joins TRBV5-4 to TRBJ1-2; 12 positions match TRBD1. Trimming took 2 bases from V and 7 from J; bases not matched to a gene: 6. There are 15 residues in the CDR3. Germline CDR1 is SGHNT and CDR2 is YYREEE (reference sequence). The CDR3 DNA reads TGTGCCAGCAGCTTTTGGGGACAGGGGGCGTCTGGCTACACCTTC. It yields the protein CASSFWGQGASGYTF.

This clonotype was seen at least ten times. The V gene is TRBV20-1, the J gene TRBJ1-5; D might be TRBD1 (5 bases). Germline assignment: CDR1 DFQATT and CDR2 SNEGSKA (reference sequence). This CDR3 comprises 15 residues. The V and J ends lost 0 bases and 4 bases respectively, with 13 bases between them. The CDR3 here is CSARDQGSLNQPQHF. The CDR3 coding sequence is TGCAGTGCTAGAGATCAGGGCAGTTTAAATCAGCCCCAGCATTTT.

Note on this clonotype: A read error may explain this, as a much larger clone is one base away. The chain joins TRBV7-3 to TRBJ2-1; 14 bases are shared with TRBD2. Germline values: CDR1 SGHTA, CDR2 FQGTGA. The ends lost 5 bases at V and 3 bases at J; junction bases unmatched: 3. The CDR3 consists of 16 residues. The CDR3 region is CASSLTSGRGYNEQFF. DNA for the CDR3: TGTGCCAGCAGCCTGACTAGCGGGAGGGGCTACAATGAGCAGTTCTTC.

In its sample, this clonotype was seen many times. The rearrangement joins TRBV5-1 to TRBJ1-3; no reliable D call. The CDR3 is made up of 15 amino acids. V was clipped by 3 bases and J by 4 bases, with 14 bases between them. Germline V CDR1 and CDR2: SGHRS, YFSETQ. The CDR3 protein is CASSSRPADGNTIYF. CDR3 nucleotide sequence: TGCGCCAGCAGCTCCCGGCCGGCAGACGGAAACACCATATATTTT. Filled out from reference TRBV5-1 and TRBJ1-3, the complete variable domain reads KAGVTQTPRYLIKTRGQQVTLSCSPISGHRSVSWYQQTPGQGLQFLFEYFSETQRNKGNFPGRFSGRQFSNSRSEMNVSTLELGDSALYLCASSSRPADGNTIYFGEGSWLTVV.

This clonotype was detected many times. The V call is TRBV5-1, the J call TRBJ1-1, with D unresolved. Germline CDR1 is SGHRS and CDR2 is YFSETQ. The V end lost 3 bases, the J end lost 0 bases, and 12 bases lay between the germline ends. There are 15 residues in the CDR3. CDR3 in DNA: TGCGCCAGCAGCTCACTCGGGCAGATGAACACTGAAGCTTTCTTT. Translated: CASSSLGQMNTEAFF.

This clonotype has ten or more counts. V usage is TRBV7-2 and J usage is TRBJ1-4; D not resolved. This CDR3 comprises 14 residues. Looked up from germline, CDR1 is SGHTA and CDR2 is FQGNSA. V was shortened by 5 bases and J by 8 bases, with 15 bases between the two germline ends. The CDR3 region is CASSRPGVGEKLFF. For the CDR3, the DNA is TGTGCCAGCAGCCGGCCCGGGGTAGGAGAAAAACTGTTTTTT.

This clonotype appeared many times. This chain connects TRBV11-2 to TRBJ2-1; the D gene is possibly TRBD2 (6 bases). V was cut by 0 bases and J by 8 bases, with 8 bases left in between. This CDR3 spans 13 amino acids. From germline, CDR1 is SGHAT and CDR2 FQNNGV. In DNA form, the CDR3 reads TGTGCCAGCAGCTTAGACAGGGAGGATGAGCAGTTCTTC. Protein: CASSLDREDEQFF.

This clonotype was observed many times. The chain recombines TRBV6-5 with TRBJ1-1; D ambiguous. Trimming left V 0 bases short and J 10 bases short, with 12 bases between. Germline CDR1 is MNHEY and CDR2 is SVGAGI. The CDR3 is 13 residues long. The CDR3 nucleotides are TGTGCCAGCAGTTACTCGAACCCAGGTGGAGCTTTCTTT. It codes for CASSYSNPGGAFF.

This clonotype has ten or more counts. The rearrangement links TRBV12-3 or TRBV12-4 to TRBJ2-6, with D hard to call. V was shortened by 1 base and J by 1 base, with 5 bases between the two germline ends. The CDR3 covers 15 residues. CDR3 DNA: TGTGCCAGCAGTTTAGGGCAGTCTGGGGCCAACGTCCTGACTTTC. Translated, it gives CASSLGQSGANVLTF.

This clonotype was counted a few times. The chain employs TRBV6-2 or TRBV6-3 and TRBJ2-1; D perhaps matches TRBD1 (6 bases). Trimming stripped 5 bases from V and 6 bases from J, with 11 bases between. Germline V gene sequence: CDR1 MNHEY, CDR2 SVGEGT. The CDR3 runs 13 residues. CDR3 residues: CASSLTGPNEQFF. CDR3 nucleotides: TGTGCCAGCAGTCTTACAGGGCCCAATGAGCAGTTCTTC.